This TCR beta chain emerged from a study of T-cell memory formation after mild COVID-19. Background on the study: Largely donor-specific TCR clusters were found. Study-level findings and limits: Contracting CD8+ clones were enriched in EMRA, CD4+ mainly in CM and EM. Pre-infection memory showed some responding clones, and this suggested that cross-reactive memory joined.

A word on this clonotype: What it binds is unknown.

Constant-segment primers and 5'RACE yielded cDNA libraries for TCR alpha and TCR beta, each carrying sample barcodes and UMIs. TCRdb re-called the 5' RACE reads with MiXCR, one entry per CDR3 protein. The data contain about 190,000 distinct CDR3 sequences, around 21% of them singletons. Germline trimming cut 7 bases from V and 0 bases from J; bases unmatched to any gene: 8. Per germline, CDR1 MGHRA and CDR2 YSYEKL. The CDR3 spans 16 residues. This chain connects TRBV4-1 to TRBJ2-1, with 8 positions matching TRBD2. The source of this sequence is an adult woman who had mild COVID-19 (a few samples of this study predate the infection). Cell type and time point are not known. Sequences were obtained from PBMCs or a T cell subset sorted from them (not recorded which). CDR3: CASMSGGHSSYNEQFF. CDR3 DNA sequence: TGCGCCAGCATGAGCGGGGGCCACAGCTCCTACAATGAGCAGTTCTTC.